The 29 T cell receptor beta chains below were found in one sample sequenced in a study of T cell repertoires in cytomegalovirus infection. TCRdb recomputed calls from the reads with MiXCR, one row per CDR3 protein. The sample lists 350,000 to 450,000 distinct CDR3 sequences; 15% to 20% were seen once. The sample comprised PBMCs. These receptors were obtained from a human donor in good health (CMV status not recorded). Some clones in this sample may be carry-over from other donors' samples.

The chain combines TRBV15 with TRBJ2-7, with D maybe TRBD2 (6 bases). Germline CDR1 reads LNHNV; CDR2 reads YYDKDF (reference sequence). CDR3 length equals 15 residues. V lost 2 bases and J lost 9, with 20 bases in between. The CDR3 sequence is CATSRSLPGEVGQYF. The CDR3 DNA reads as TGTGCCACCAGCAGATCTCTGCCGGGGGAGGTGGGGCAGTACTTC.

This clonotype was detected only a few times. J is TRBJ1-1 and V is TRBV3-1; D remains ambiguous. Trimming shortened V by 1 base and J by 3 bases, and 9 bases separated the two germline ends. CDR1 and CDR2 (germline): LGHDT, YNNKEL (reference sequence). This CDR3 region has 14 residues. The CDR3 loop reads CASSQADWHTEAFF. The CDR3 DNA follows: TGTGCCAGCAGCCAAGCCGATTGGCACACTGAAGCTTTCTTT.

This chain connects TRBV20-1 to TRBJ2-3; 7 bases are a match to TRBD2. Trimming at V came to 0 bases and at J to 4 bases, leaving 7 bases not matched to a gene. CDR3 size: 15 residues. Germline V gene sequence: CDR1 DFQATT, CDR2 SNEGSKA (reference sequence). The CDR3 coding sequence is TGCAGTGCTAGAGATCGGGACTACTTGTCAGATACGCAGTATTTT. It yields the protein CSARDRDYLSDTQYF.

The chain employs TRBV6-6 and TRBJ2-3; maybe TRBD2 (5 bases). Trimming left V 6 bases short and J 0 bases short, with 16 bases between. This CDR3 comprises 16 residues. Germline-derived CDR1 and CDR2 are MNHNY and SVGAGI (reference sequence). The CDR3 region is CASSYTGIRSTDTQYF. In DNA, the CDR3 is TGTGCCAGCAGCTACACCGGGATTCGAAGCACAGATACGCAGTATTTT.

This clonotype was counted at least ten times. V and J are TRBV7-8 and TRBJ1-1; TRBD1 matches 10 bases. The CDR3 loop spans 13 amino acids. Germline CDR1 and CDR2: SGHVS and FQNEAQ. The J segment lost 4 bases and the V segment lost 8 bases, leaving 4 bases of the junction unmatched. In DNA, the CDR3 is TGTGCCAGCTCGGGACAGGGGACCACTGAAGCTTTCTTT. The encoded protein is CASSGQGTTEAFF.

This clonotype turned up a few times. The rearrangement links TRBV6-2 or TRBV6-3 to TRBJ2-1; D perhaps matches TRBD1 (7 bases). The CDR3 is made up of 16 amino acids. Trimming pared 6 bases from V and 3 bases from J, leaving 18 bases between. From germline, CDR1 is MNHEY and CDR2 SVGEGT. CDR3 DNA: TGTGCCAGCAGGCCCAGGGGGACTGATCTCTACAATGAGCAGTTCTTC. This encodes CASRPRGTDLYNEQFF.

In its sample, this clonotype was seen many times. The gene calls are TRBV12-3 or TRBV12-4 and TRBJ1-1; D not certain. Trimming took off 8 bases at V and 7 bases at J, with 14 bases between the two ends. CDR3 length: 12 amino acids. The CDR3 nucleotides are TGTGCCAGCGGGTGGACCGGACTTGAAGCTTTCTTT. This encodes CASGWTGLEAFF.

The rearrangement joins TRBV5-4 to TRBJ2-1; no clear D. This CDR3 is built from 12 residues. V was pared by 2 bases and J by 10 bases, with 10 bases between. Germline loops: CDR1 SGHNT, CDR2 YYREEE (reference sequence). The CDR3 loop reads CASSFQVGEQFF. For the CDR3, the DNA is TGTGCCAGCAGCTTTCAGGTGGGCGAGCAGTTCTTC. The entire variable domain, with the rest obtained from reference TRBV5-4 and TRBJ2-1, is as follows: ETGVTQSPTHLIKTRGQQVTLRCSSQSGHNTVSWYQQALGQGPQFIFQYYREEENGRGNFPPRFSGLQFPNYSSELNVNALELDDSALYLCASSFQVGEQFFGPGTRLTVL.

The chain has TRBV7-2 and TRBJ1-5, with a weak D call TRBD1 (5 bases). Germline assignment: CDR1 SGHTA and CDR2 FQGNSA. The CDR3 extends over 17 amino acids. Trimming took 5 bases from V and 7 from J, leaving 24 bases between them. The CDR3 region has the DNA TGTGCCAGCAGCCCAGCCCCGCGGGGCCCCGTAAGCCAGCCCCAGCATTTT. Its translation: CASSPAPRGPVSQPQHF. The whole variable domain, remainder taken from reference TRBV7-2 and TRBJ1-5, is GAGVSQSPSNKVTEKGKDVELRCDPISGHTALYWYRQSLGQGLEFLIYFQGNSAPDKSGLPSDRFSAERTGGSVSTLTIQRTQQEDSAVYLCASSPAPRGPVSQPQHFGDGTRLSIL.

This clonotype was counted a few times. The rearrangement uses TRBV7-4 and TRBJ1-4, with D perhaps matching TRBD1 (5 bases). Deletions cut 5 bases from V and 0 bases from J, with 13 bases between. Germline V gene sequence: CDR1 SGHVT, CDR2 SQSDAQ. The CDR3 has 16 amino acids. The CDR3 DNA follows: TGTGCCAGCAGCCCAGGAGGGGCAGCAACTAATGAAAAACTGTTTTTT. This translates into CASSPGGAATNEKLFF.

The rearrangement joins TRBV25-1 to TRBJ1-1; no firm D call. The CDR3 totals 15 residues. Germline lookup yields CDR1 MGHDK and CDR2 SYGVNS. The V and J ends lost 1 base and 5 bases respectively, with 14 bases between them. The chain's CDR3 is CASSELGPGGTEAFF. For the CDR3, the DNA is TGTGCCAGCAGTGAATTGGGCCCCGGCGGGACTGAAGCTTTCTTT.

The chain couples TRBV28 to TRBJ1-4; D gene ambiguous. The CDR3 contains 14 residues. V was clipped by 3 bases and J by 8 bases, with 13 bases between them. CDR1 is MDHEN and CDR2 is SYDVKM in the germline V gene. The CDR3, as DNA: TGTGCCAGCAGTTTCGGTAGTAACCGAGAAAAACTGTTTTTT. This translates into CASSFGSNREKLFF.

The table lists this clonotype with a few counts. The genes are TRBV4-1 and TRBJ2-7, with TRBD1 matching over 9 bases. CDR1 and CDR2 from the germline V gene are MGHRA and YSYEKL. The CDR3 sequence is 17 residues long. V shed 3 bases and J 3 bases; nucleotides not matched to a gene: 12. The CDR3 DNA reads as TGCGCCAGCAGCCATTACCCCGCCGGGACAGGGTACTACGAGCAGTACTTC. It encodes CASSHYPAGTGYYEQYF.

This clonotype has a handful of counts. V gene TRBV12-3 or TRBV12-4 combines with J gene TRBJ1-2; no clear D gene. V was pared by 10 bases and J by 0 bases, with 12 bases between. CDR3 length: 13 residues. CDR3 in amino acids: CATSRGTNYGYTF. The DNA for the CDR3 is TGTGCCACCAGCCGGGGAACTAACTATGGCTACACCTTC.

The chain joins TRBV2 to TRBJ2-2, with 7 positions matching TRBD1. There are 13 residues in the CDR3. Trimming at V came to 6 bases and at J to 6 bases, leaving 4 bases not matched to a gene. Germline V lookup: CDR1 SNHLY, CDR2 FYNNEI. CDR3 residues: CASRVQGPGELFF. CDR3 nucleotide sequence: TGTGCCAGCAGGGTACAGGGGCCCGGGGAGCTGTTTTTT.

This sequence joins TRBV14 and TRBJ2-1; TRBD2 matches at 9 bases. The CDR3 is 18 amino acids. The germline V gene encodes CDR1 SGHDN and CDR2 FVKESK. The V and J ends lost 3 bases and 6 bases, in that order; junction bases with no gene match: 15. The DNA for the CDR3 is TGTGCCAGCAGCCATTGGCTATTAGCGGGAGTAAGTGGCAATGAGCAGTTCTTC. Translated, it gives CASSHWLLAGVSGNEQFF. Complete variable domain (other parts from reference TRBV14 and TRBJ2-1): EAGVTQFPSHSVIEKGQTVTLRCDPISGHDNLYWYRRVMGKEIKFLLHFVKESKQDESGMPNNRFLAERTGGTYSTLKVQPAELEDSGVYFCASSHWLLAGVSGNEQFFGPGTRLTVL.

This clonotype showed up just a few times. V is TRBV19 and J is TRBJ2-5; D is undetermined. This CDR3 region has 13 residues. Germline V gene lookup returns CDR1 LNHDA and CDR2 SQIVND (reference sequence). Trimming stripped 3 bases from V and 3 bases from J, with 8 bases between. The CDR3 nucleotides read TGTGCCAGTAGTATGGTTCTGGAAGAGACCCAGTACTTC. Protein: CASSMVLEETQYF.

This clonotype was observed many times. The chain recombines TRBV7-2 with TRBJ2-7; D unresolved. Germline V gene lookup returns CDR1 SGHTA and CDR2 FQGNSA. V lost 5 bases, J lost 2 bases, and 10 bases lay in between. This CDR3 region has 13 residues. CDR3 sequence (DNA): TGTGCCAGCAGCCCAGGACGGGCCTACGAGCAGTACTTC. It codes for CASSPGRAYEQYF.

This clonotype has at least ten counts. The chain recombines TRBV7-9 with TRBJ1-2; TRBD1 matches at 8 bases. Losses at the gene ends were 3 bases for V and 3 bases for J; bases not matched to a gene: 9. The CDR3 totals 16 residues. Germline assignment: CDR1 SEHNR and CDR2 FQNEAQ (reference sequence). The CDR3 bases are TGTGCCAGCAGCTTTCCGACAGGGGTGATCCACTATGGCTACACCTTC. Translation: CASSFPTGVIHYGYTF.

This clonotype has at least ten counts. This chain links TRBV12-3 or TRBV12-4 with TRBJ1-1; weak D call: TRBD1 (5 bases). The germline V and J ends were trimmed by 7 bases and 11 bases, with 17 bases remaining between them. There are 12 residues in the CDR3. The CDR3 nucleotides read TGTGCCAGCACCGTTGGGCAGGGCCGCGCTTTCTTT. Residues: CASTVGQGRAFF.

The rearrangement uses TRBV6-2 or TRBV6-3 and TRBJ2-5; unclear D gene. Germline V lookup: CDR1 MNHEY, CDR2 SVGEGT. Trimming shortened V by 6 bases and J by 7 bases, and 18 bases separated the two germline ends. The CDR3 is made up of 14 amino acids. The CDR3 coding sequence is TGTGCCAGCAGCAAGGTGTCAAAGACGGGGACCCAGTACTTC. Translating gives CASSKVSKTGTQYF.

The chain combines TRBV20-1 with TRBJ1-2; no definite D call. V lost 6 bases and J 6 bases, leaving 14 bases between the germline ends. The CDR3 consists of 12 residues. Germline V lookup: CDR1 DFQATT, CDR2 SNEGSKA (reference sequence). CDR3 region: CSATERRNGYTF. The CDR3 region has the DNA TGCAGTGCGACCGAGCGAAGGAATGGCTACACCTTC.

This clonotype was seen only a few times. V and J are TRBV7-2 and TRBJ1-1; no definite D call. The germline gives CDR1 SGHTA, CDR2 FQGNSA. The CDR3 extends over 12 amino acids. V was clipped by 0 bases and J by 8 bases, with 7 bases between them. Here the CDR3 reads CASSLAEIEAFF. CDR3 nucleotides: TGTGCCAGCAGCTTAGCAGAGATCGAAGCTTTCTTT.

This clonotype was picked up a small number of times. The chain uses TRBV19 and TRBJ2-7; 7 bases are shared with TRBD1. With V trimmed by 5 bases and J by 2 bases, 3 bases remained unmatched. This CDR3 has 13 residues. The germline gives CDR1 LNHDA, CDR2 SQIVND (reference sequence). In nucleotides, the CDR3 is TGTGCCAGTAGTCACAGGGGTCCCTACGAGCAGTACTTC. It translates to CASSHRGPYEQYF.

This clonotype came up many times. This chain joins TRBV7-2 and TRBJ2-7; tentatively, D is TRBD1 (5 bases). V was shortened by 4 bases and J by 0 bases, with 10 bases between the two germline ends. The length of the CDR3 is 14 residues. The germline gives CDR1 SGHTA, CDR2 FQGNSA. In DNA, the CDR3 is TGTGCCAGCAGCTCCAGGGCGGTCTCCTACGAGCAGTACTTC. It translates to CASSSRAVSYEQYF. The full variable domain, completed using reference TRBV7-2 and TRBJ2-7, is GAGVSQSPSNKVTEKGKDVELRCDPISGHTALYWYRQSLGQGLEFLIYFQGNSAPDKSGLPSDRFSAERTGGSVSTLTIQRTQQEDSAVYLCASSSRAVSYEQYFGPGTRLTVT.

This clonotype was seen many times. This chain joins TRBV20-1 and TRBJ2-1; TRBD1 aligns across 11 bases. The V gene's germline CDR1 is DFQATT and CDR2 SNEGSKA (reference sequence). V was clipped by 4 bases and J by 1 base; unmatched bases: 3. The CDR3 sequence is 15 residues long. The CDR3 DNA follows: TGCAGTGCTACCGGGACAGGGGGTTCCTACAATGAGCAGTTCTTC. Amino acid sequence: CSATGTGGSYNEQFF.

This clonotype showed up just a few times. V gene TRBV10-3 combines with J gene TRBJ2-1, with TRBD2 identical over 8 bases. CDR1 is ENHRY and CDR2 is SYGVKD in the germline V gene. This CDR3 is built from 17 residues. J gave up 1 base and V 6 bases, and 11 bases lay outside the gene matches. CDR3 nucleotide sequence: TGTGCCATCAGCTCTGCAAGCGGGAGAGGATCCTACAATGAGCAGTTCTTC. It yields the protein CAISSASGRGSYNEQFF.

The sample holds a few counts of this clonotype. The chain couples TRBV7-6 to TRBJ1-2; D is uncertain. Germline V CDR1 and CDR2: SGHVS, FNYEAQ. Trimming left V 2 bases short and J 8 bases short, with 18 bases between. The CDR3 sequence is 15 residues long. Here the CDR3 reads CASSLFPQSTMGYTF. Here the CDR3 DNA reads TGTGCCAGCAGCTTATTTCCACAGTCAACTATGGGCTACACCTTC. Looking up the rest from reference TRBV7-6 and TRBJ1-2 gives the full variable domain: GAGVSQSPRYKVTKRGQDVALRCDPISGHVSLYWYRQALGQGPEFLTYFNYEAQQDKSGLPNDRFSAERPEGSISTLTIQRTEQRDSAMYRCASSLFPQSTMGYTFGSGTRLTVV.

The chain uses TRBV20-1 and TRBJ1-1; TRBD1 matches at 7 bases. J gave up 0 bases and V 5 bases, and 12 bases lay outside the gene matches. The CDR3 consists of 16 residues. Germline V CDR1 and CDR2: DFQATT, SNEGSKA (reference sequence). CDR3 sequence (DNA): TGCAGTGCTTCATCCCACAGGGGAGCAATGAACACTGAAGCTTTCTTT. Protein sequence: CSASSHRGAMNTEAFF.